This TCR beta chain emerged from a study of T cell repertoires in cytomegalovirus infection. Study-wide background: TCR beta signatures that were public indicated CMV infection and matching HLA type.

MiXCR was run by TCRdb on the reads, yielding one entry per CDR3 protein. The table lists more than 350,000 distinct CDR3 sequences, roughly 31% of them singletons. Comment on this clonotype: Its antigen is not known.

Whole-study findings and limits: Ex vivo responses were dominated by HLA-C-restricted CMV-specific TCR beta clonotypes.

The CDR3 runs to 14 residues. V lost 6 bases, J lost 3 bases, and 7 bases stayed unmatched. The V gene's germline CDR1 is MNHEY and CDR2 SVGEGT. Input material: PBMCs. This receptor was identified in a human donor in good health (CMV status not recorded). Some clones in this sample may be carry-over from other donors' samples. The chain links TRBV6-2 or TRBV6-3 to TRBJ2-5; the match to TRBD2 covers 7 bases. In DNA form, the CDR3 reads TGTGCCAGCAGCCAGCGGGGAAACAAAGAGACCCAGTACTTC. Translated: CASSQRGNKETQYF.